This T cell receptor (beta chain) was retrieved from a study of T cell changes during pregnancy in multiple sclerosis (dated by TCRdb to the late 2010s). Study-level background: In women with multiple sclerosis, the researchers looked at how the T cell repertoire shifted as pregnancy progressed.

Library creation used the immunoSEQ multiplex PCR assay. TCRdb stores this immuneACCESS table with in-frame sequences only. Part of the clones is absent; in the studies checked, under half of the shortfall reflects unresolved V genes, and no reason is known for the rest. Here the sample has more than 25,000 clones; about nine tenths occur a single time. The leading ten clones occupy approximately 6.8% of the sample. Turning to this clone: Its antigen is still unknown. No qualities accompany the bases; no much larger clone lies one base away.

V and J are trimmed by 8 bases and 9 bases, and the gene matches miss 6 bases of the junction. From the cysteine through the phenylalanine, the CDR3 covers 13 amino acids. Only the CDR3 DNA is retained, 39 bases long and in frame from the first base. Per the germline V gene, MNHEY is the CDR1 and SVGAGI is the CDR2. The sample was CD8+ T cells from peripheral blood mononuclear cells, taken after pregnancy. The rearrangement joined TRBV6-5 to TRBJ2-1; TRBD2 fits 11 bases in the junction. The clonotype originates from a female donor with multiple sclerosis, enrolled in a pregnancy study. The sequenced DNA: TGTGCCAGCGGGAGAGGGACTAGCGGTGAGCAGTTCTTC. It codes for CASGRGTSGEQFF.